The 24 T cell receptor beta chains presented below share a single source sample, sequenced in a study of cytomegalovirus exposure and HLA in healthy donors. The PCR had 60 Vbeta and 13 Jbeta primers. This table comes from immunoSEQ multiplex PCR, and its TCRdb copy is limited to in-frame clones, with some not included. Found here are around 170,000 clones, 65% to 90% of them singletons; the top ten hold approximately 6.3%. Specimen: PBMCs. These receptors all come from a man between 35 and 55 years old in good health and CMV-seropositive.

The genes are TRBV11-2 and TRBJ2-7; TRBD2 matches at 9 bases. CDR1 and CDR2 (germline): SGHAT, FQNNGV. Trimming took 5 bases from V and 1 from J; bases not matched to a gene: 9. This CDR3 has 16 residues. CDR3 protein: CASSPVRLADSYEQYF. The CDR3 DNA is TGTGCCAGCAGCCCTGTGCGACTAGCGGATTCCTACGAGCAGTACTTC.

The chain employs TRBV18 and TRBJ1-2, with no clear D. Per germline, CDR1 KGHSH and CDR2 LQKENI. This CDR3 has 14 residues. V shed 2 bases and J shed 2 bases, with 9 bases lying between them. CDR3 protein: CASSPSRENYGYTF. The DNA of the CDR3 is TGTGCCAGCTCACCAAGCCGGGAGAACTATGGCTACACCTTC.

The rearrangement joins TRBV6-5 to TRBJ1-6, with no clear D. Germline loops: CDR1 MNHEY, CDR2 SVGAGI. Between the trimmed V and J ends, which lost 0 bases and 9 bases, there was a span of 6 bases. The length of the CDR3 is 13 residues. Here the CDR3 DNA reads TGTGCCAGCAGTTACTCCGAGTCTTCACCCCTCCACTTT. It specifies CASSYSESSPLHF.

The rearrangement joins TRBV10-3 to TRBJ2-2; 7 bases match TRBD2. Per the germline V gene, CDR1 is ENHRY and CDR2 is SYGVKD. CDR3 length: 15 residues. V was pared by 11 bases and J by 0 bases, with 9 bases of the junction left unmatched. CDR3 loop: CAAQMGTTNTGELFF. The CDR3 DNA sequence: TGTGCCGCCCAGATGGGGACTACGAACACCGGGGAGCTGTTTTTT.

CDR3 sequence (DNA): TGCGCCAGCACCCTCGGGGGGAACGGGGAGCTGTTTTTT. This gives the protein CASTLGGNGELFF. This sequence joins TRBV5-1 and TRBJ2-2; TRBD2 matches 7 bases. This CDR3 is built from 13 residues. With V trimmed by 6 bases and J by 7 bases, 6 bases remained unmatched. CDR1 and CDR2 (germline): SGHRS, YFSETQ.

Only a few counts were recorded for this clone. The gene calls are TRBV6-5 and TRBJ2-5, with 8 bases aligning to TRBD2. The V gene's germline CDR1 is MNHEY and CDR2 SVGAGI. V was pared by 0 bases and J by 3 bases, with 3 bases of the junction left unmatched. The CDR3 loop spans 15 amino acids. The chain's CDR3 is CASSYSGSGEETQYF. The CDR3 nucleotides read TGTGCCAGCAGTTACTCTGGTAGCGGGGAAGAGACCCAGTACTTC.

The sample holds a few counts of this clone. The chain joins TRBV6-1 to TRBJ1-6; TRBD1 aligns across 12 bases. Germline-derived CDR1 and CDR2 are MNHNS and SASEGT. After removal of 6 bases from V and 10 bases from J, the junction contained 7 bases not matched to a gene. This CDR3 is built from 15 residues. The CDR3 protein is CASRSPGQGASPLHF. The CDR3 DNA reads TGTGCCAGCAGGTCCCCGGGACAGGGGGCCTCACCCCTCCACTTT.

The chain recombines TRBV5-6 with TRBJ1-2, with TRBD1 matching over 8 bases. Unmatched junction bases numbered 10, after V lost 2 bases and J lost 4 bases. The CDR3 sequence is 16 residues long. Germline lookup yields CDR1 SGHDT and CDR2 YYEEEE. As DNA, the CDR3 is TGTGCCAGCAGCTTTTTCTCCGGACAGGGCCTCTATGGCTACACCTTC. Amino acids: CASSFFSGQGLYGYTF.

On this clone: This CDR3 is also generated by other DNA sequences in the sample. The rearrangement joins TRBV5-1 to TRBJ1-3; no definite D call. Per germline, CDR1 SGHRS and CDR2 YFSETQ. Deletions cut 2 bases from V and 1 base from J, with 7 bases between. The length of the CDR3 is 14 residues. The DNA for the CDR3 is TGCGCCAGCAGCTTAGCGGGGTCTGGAAACACCATATATTTT. Protein product: CASSLAGSGNTIYF.

The rearrangement uses TRBV5-6 and TRBJ1-6, with a weak D call TRBD1 (6 bases). The CDR3 length is 14 residues. Trimming stripped 5 bases from V and 9 bases from J, with 15 bases between. CDR1 SGHDT and CDR2 YYEEEE come from the germline V gene. CDR3 residues: CASSPPGHPSPLHF. The CDR3 DNA sequence: TGTGCCAGCAGTCCCCCGGGACATCCTTCACCCCTCCACTTT.

Written as DNA, the CDR3 is TGCGCCAGCAGCCCGGGGGGTGGGCCAGGCGACAACACTGAAGCTTTCTTT. This codes for CASSPGGGPGDNTEAFF. This chain joins TRBV5-1 and TRBJ1-1; D possibly corresponds to TRBD1 (5 bases). CDR1 SGHRS and CDR2 YFSETQ come from the germline V gene. With 4 bases removed from V and 2 bases from J, the gap between germline ends came to 21 bases. The CDR3 spans 17 residues.

This clone was detected once. The chain combines TRBV11-2 with TRBJ2-2, with 7 bases identical to TRBD2. The CDR3 is 16 residues long. Per germline, CDR1 SGHAT and CDR2 FQNNGV. J lost 6 bases, V lost 3 bases, and 10 bases had no gene match. CDR3 loop: CASSLGGTVISGELFF. The CDR3 DNA reads TGTGCCAGCAGCTTGGGGGGGACGGTGATATCCGGGGAGCTGTTTTTT. The full variable domain, in which reference TRBV11-2 and TRBJ2-2 provide the parts outside the CDR3, is EAGVAQSPRYKIIEKRQSVAFWCNPISGHATLYWYQQILGQGPKLLIQFQNNGVVDDSQLPKDRFSAERLKGVDSTLKIQPAKLEDSAVYLCASSLGGTVISGELFFGEGSRLTVL.

This chain links TRBV4-3 with TRBJ2-3, with D possibly matching TRBD2 (6 bases). The CDR3 runs to 18 residues. The germline gives CDR1 LGHNA, CDR2 YSLEER. Trimming left V 0 bases short and J 1 base short, with 17 bases between. This CDR3 is CASSQDLSGTDGTDTQYF. In DNA form, the CDR3 reads TGCGCCAGCAGCCAAGATCTTTCCGGGACTGATGGCACAGATACGCAGTATTTT.

The gene calls are TRBV15 and TRBJ1-2; a possible D gene is TRBD1 (5 bases). The V and J ends lost 4 bases and 8 bases respectively, with 14 bases between them. This CDR3 is 13 amino acids long. Germline loops: CDR1 LNHNV, CDR2 YYDKDF (reference sequence). This CDR3 reads CATSTGRAIGYTF. CDR3 coding DNA: TGTGCCACCAGCACGGGCAGGGCGATCGGCTACACCTTC.

V gene TRBV6-5 combines with J gene TRBJ1-5, with TRBD1 matching over 9 bases. The CDR3 totals 14 residues. CDR1 is MNHEY and CDR2 is SVGAGI in the germline V gene. The ends lost 10 bases at V and 4 bases at J; junction bases unmatched: 8. CDR3 residues: CATPTGTGNQPQHF. The CDR3 region has the DNA TGTGCCACCCCAACCGGGACAGGGAATCAGCCCCAGCATTTT.

The rearrangement links TRBV19 to TRBJ2-7; TRBD1 aligns across 7 bases. J was trimmed by 3 bases and V by 8 bases; bases with no gene match: 10. The CDR3 extends over 14 amino acids. Germline-derived CDR1 and CDR2 are LNHDA and SQIVND (reference sequence). In DNA, the CDR3 is TGTGCCAGTCGGGACAGTTCCGATTACTACGAGCAGTACTTC. It yields the protein CASRDSSDYYEQYF.

The chain uses TRBV5-6 and TRBJ2-5; the match to TRBD2 covers 7 bases. Gene TRBJ2-7 matches the end of the DNA better, so the J call may be wrong. CDR1 is SGHDT and CDR2 is YYEEEE in the germline V gene. The CDR3 has 16 residues. CDR3 in amino acids: CASSLEVLAATYEQYF. The CDR3, as DNA: TGTGCCAGCAGCTTGGAGGTCCTAGCGGCAACCTACGAGCAGTACTTC.

The chain employs TRBV27 and TRBJ1-4, with D possibly being TRBD1 (6 bases). The CDR3 has 13 amino acids. In germline, CDR1 is MNHEY, CDR2 SMNVEV (reference sequence). V lost 3 bases, J lost 7 bases, and 9 bases lay in between. The CDR3 coding sequence is TGTGCCAGCAGTTTTAGGGGGATTGAAAAACTGTTTTTT. Amino acid sequence: CASSFRGIEKLFF.

The rearrangement links TRBV6-6 to TRBJ2-1; D is unresolved. V was shortened by 5 bases and J by 10 bases, with 9 bases between the two germline ends. The CDR3 runs 11 residues. CDR1 and CDR2 from the germline V gene are MNHNY and SVGAGI (reference sequence). The chain's CDR3 is CASSTPWEQFF. CDR3 DNA sequence: TGTGCCAGCAGTACTCCGTGGGAGCAGTTCTTC.

This clone occurred a few times. The chain employs TRBV7-2 and TRBJ1-2; no definite D call. CDR3 size: 16 residues. V lost 1 base and J 0 bases, leaving 12 bases between the germline ends. Germline V lookup: CDR1 SGHTA, CDR2 FQGNSA. The CDR3 spells CASSLGAREANYGYTF. The DNA of the CDR3 is TGTGCCAGCAGCTTAGGGGCCCGGGAAGCTAACTATGGCTACACCTTC.

This clone was observed a few times. The chain joins TRBV2 to TRBJ1-5, with no clear D. The CDR3 loop spans 12 amino acids. In germline, CDR1 is SNHLY, CDR2 FYNNEI. The ends were cut back, 1 base at V and 11 bases at J, with 9 bases in the middle. CDR3 in amino acids: CASSEDVQSQHF. The CDR3 coding sequence is TGTGCCAGCAGTGAAGACGTACAGTCCCAGCATTTT.

The chain joins TRBV2 to TRBJ2-6, with no clear D. Trimming took off 6 bases at V and 1 base at J, with 4 bases between the two ends. In germline, CDR1 is SNHLY, CDR2 FYNNEI. The CDR3 is made up of 13 amino acids. The CDR3 region has the DNA TGTGCCAGCAGCCAATCTGGGGCCAACGTCCTGACTTTC. Protein: CASSQSGANVLTF.

The chain couples TRBV4-3 to TRBJ1-5, with D perhaps TRBD1 (5 bases). Trimming left V 0 bases short and J 4 bases short, with 16 bases between. The V gene's germline CDR1 is LGHNA and CDR2 YSLEER. CDR3 length equals 17 residues. In nucleotides, the CDR3 is TGCGCCAGCAGCCAAGATAGCGGGGGAGGAGGTAATCAGCCCCAGCATTTT. Translated, it gives CASSQDSGGGGNQPQHF.

This rearrangement joins TRBV5-4 to TRBJ2-1; 8 nucleotides agree with TRBD1. V trimming: 4 bases; J trimming: 7 bases; junction bases outside the gene matches: 7. The CDR3 extends over 14 amino acids. Germline V lookup: CDR1 SGHNT, CDR2 YYREEE (reference sequence). The CDR3 nucleotides read TGTGCCAGCAGCCCTCGACAGGGGTGGAATGAGCAGTTCTTC. Its translation: CASSPRQGWNEQFF.